This TCR beta chain was retrieved from a study of OX40 agonist ivuxolimab in advanced cancers. For the study at large: Recorded diagnoses for dose-escalation patients were hepatocellular carcinoma, melanoma, renal cell or head and neck cancer.

For this clone: Its antigen is not identified.

Produced via immunoSEQ multiplex PCR; TCRdb's table is partial and in-frame only. The sample has 60,000 to 80,000 clones; roughly 84% are singletons. V gave up 4 bases and J gave up 7 bases, with 18 bases separating them. CDR1 and CDR2 from the germline V gene are SGHRS and YFSETQ. This CDR3 spans 14 amino acids. Broader study findings: CD8+ T cells were the subset that, on average, had more expanded clones than CD4+. Normalized expansion of T-cell clones was also low for some nonresponders.

With autoimmune disease history or systemic immunosuppression, patients were excluded. The receptor was isolated from an adult with an advanced solid tumor such as melanoma, head and neck, liver or kidney cancer. This chain connects TRBV5-1 to TRBJ2-7; D tentatively reads TRBD1 or TRBD2 (6 bases each). Sample: CD4+ or CD8+ T cells sorted from blood, taken in a trial of the OX40 agonist ivuxolimab. The CDR3 spells CASSIINRGTEQYF. The CDR3 region has the DNA TGCGCCAGCAGCATCATTAACCGGGGGACAGAGCAGTACTTC. The entire variable domain, with the rest obtained from reference TRBV5-1 and TRBJ2-7, is as follows: KAGVTQTPRYLIKTRGQQVTLSCSPISGHRSVSWYQQTPGQGLQFLFEYFSETQRNKGNFPGRFSGRQFSNSRSEMNVSTLELGDSALYLCASSIINRGTEQYFGPGTRLTVT.